This T cell receptor (beta chain) was obtained from a study of blood T cell repertoires in COVID-19. The CDR3 loop spans 16 amino acids. J lost 2 bases, V lost 0 bases, and 5 bases had no gene match. The V gene's germline CDR1 is MRHNA and CDR2 SNTAGT. Sequenced by immunoSEQ multiplex PCR; TCRdb stores in-frame clones only, minus some. The table has 250,000 or so clones, approximately 84% seen once. V and J are TRBV6-4 and TRBJ1-1, with 8 nucleotides matching TRBD1. Material for sequencing was PBMCs or T cells enriched from blood (not recorded which). The receptor was isolated from a man in his fifties or sixties who had recovered from COVID-19. The CDR3: CASSDSARGPNTEAFF. As DNA, the CDR3 is TGTGCCAGCAGTGACTCCGCCAGGGGGCCAAACACTGAAGCTTTCTTT.